The text below deals with one T cell receptor beta chain. Its antigen target is currently unknown. No much larger clonotype is one base removed from it; base qualities were not supplied. In light of the paper, this sample's time point label describes: cells obtained before transplantation from donor or recipient. CD3+CD4+ and CD3+CD8+ populations were FACS-sorted from unstimulated pre-transplant donor and recipient cells taken from spleen or lymph nodes. The source of the sample is a study of graft-versus-host responses after intestinal transplantation (dated by TCRdb to about 2021). Regarding the complete study: Recipients received multivisceral, liver-intestinal, or isolated intestinal transplants. Every recipient was given anti-thymocyte globulin induction, followed by 3 to 4 years of maintenance tacrolimus and steroids. Rather than going through the commercial service, samples from a few later patients were sequenced in-house on an Illumina MiSeq and processed with MiXCR. Donor T cell macrochimerism was defined as a peak of at least 4% donor T cells among recipient peripheral blood mononuclear cells. The cohort enrolled around 25 intestinal transplant recipients including one retransplant, and a few patients lacking pretransplant specimens were excluded. Graft-versus-host and host-versus-graft alloreactive T cell clones were tracked in the graft, circulation and bone marrow after intestinal transplantation using bulk TCR-beta CDR3 sequencing. To identify alloreactive clones, pre-transplant mixed lymphocyte reaction products were sequenced and compared with unstimulated pre-transplant donor and recipient T cells. Overall results and qualifications from the work: The relatively low number and heterogeneity of intestinal transplant patients limited the conclusions. Early after transplant, peak levels of circulating GvH clones were associated with declines in HvG clones. Patients with donor T cell macrochimerism had high GvH to HvG T cell clonal ratios in their allografts. GvH clones turned up in recipient bone marrow, with some appearing earlier in ileal mucosa or blood, a pattern consistent with an intestinal mucosal origin.

Trimming removed 5 bases from V and 0 bases from J, leaving 7 bases between the germline ends. The cysteine opens and the phenylalanine closes a CDR3 of 14 amino acids. Just the 42-base CDR3 DNA is kept, in frame starting at base 1. For CDR1 and CDR2, the germline V gene lists MDHEN and SYDVKM. Receptor libraries were prepared by the immunoSEQ multiplex PCR assay. In most patients, genomic DNA was isolated using the Qiagen DNeasy Blood and Tissue Kit and sent frozen to Adaptive Biotechnologies for TCR sequencing. Adaptive Biotechnologies carried out high-throughput TCR-beta CDR3 sequencing of genomic DNA for most patients. From the authors' description of their analysis: TCR sequencing data for some 19 patients were retrieved from Adaptive's ImmunoSEQ software; three other patients were processed with MiXCR and VDJtools. CD4 versus CD8 sorting errors were corrected by removing sequences found in both subsets at a frequency ratio below 5:1. Because the origin of CDR3 nucleotide sequences shared between donor and recipient could not be assigned, those sequences were removed. To count as alloreactive, a clone needed at least 2-fold expansion over unstimulated cells and a minimum CFSE-low frequency of 0.002% (template counts) or 0.001% (read counts). Mappable clones were those detected in sequenced pre-transplant spleen, lymph node, or MLR CFSE-low populations of the donor or recipient. The cumulative frequency of alloreactive clones was calculated as a percentage of all sequences, weighted by copy number. What TCRdb holds here is the immuneACCESS table cut down to in-frame rearrangements. Part of the clones is not present; checked against another copy, under half of the missing clones reflect an unresolved V gene, and the others are unexplained. V and J calls and clone size are those listed in that table; D and trimming were worked out from the DNA. For this sample the table gives tens of thousands of clones, of which roughly 90% were detected only once. The ten most abundant clones make up less than 5% of the sample.

This receptor was identified in a human donor who was the organ donor for an intestinal transplant. The chain employs TRBV28 and TRBJ2-2; the D gene is unclear. The source material was unstimulated CD8+ T cells sorted from spleen or lymph node cells, sampled before transplant. The DNA reads TGTGCCAGCAGTCCGCAGGCGAACACCGGGGAGCTGTTTTTT. Its protein reads: CASSPQANTGELFF.